A single T cell receptor (beta chain) is shown here with its context. The germline CDR1 and CDR2 sequences are MNHNS and SASEGT. V shed 0 bases and J shed 8 bases, with 13 bases lying between them. There are 14 residues in the CDR3. Using immunoSEQ multiplex PCR, the repertoire was profiled, and TCRdb retains in-frame clones only, with some absent. The sample yields fewer than 35,000 clones, around nine tenths seen once. The sample comes from a study of blood T cell repertoires in COVID-19. The sequence was collected from a woman aged 80 or older with active or convalescent COVID-19. The sequenced material came from peripheral blood. The chain links TRBV6-1 to TRBJ1-1; tentative D call: TRBD1 (6 bases). CDR3 DNA sequence: TGTGCCAGCAGTGAAGCATGGACAGTATACGAAGCTTTCTTT. Translation: CASSEAWTVYEAFF.